The rows below give T cell receptor beta chains drawn from one sample of a study of blood T cells in healthy people across ages. TCRdb reanalysed the 5' RACE reads using MiXCR and keeps one entry per CDR3 protein. The sample lists almost 800,000 distinct CDR3 sequences, roughly 60% occurring once. Sequences were obtained from blood. These receptors were collected from a man younger than 45 in good health. CDR3s include the opening cysteine and the closing phenylalanine or tryptophan. D genes are given only for firm matches.

D gene | J gene | V gene | CDR3 protein
TRBD1 | TRBJ1-6 | TRBV20-1 | CSARLTGTVSPLHF
- | TRBJ2-7 | TRBV20-1 | CSATPRIYEQYF
TRBD1 | TRBJ2-3 | TRBV7-2 | CASSPRGRGSTDTQYF
- | TRBJ2-6 | TRBV7-3 | CASGTGSGANVLTF
- | TRBJ2-3 | TRBV4-1 | CASSQEQRGTDTQYF
TRBD2 | TRBJ2-2 | TRBV3-1 | CASSQRRLAGGVRTGELFF
- | TRBJ2-3 | TRBV28 | CASSSAGSTDTQYF
- | TRBJ2-7 | TRBV6-6 | CASGGSESSYEQYF
- | TRBJ2-1 | TRBV15 | CATSNPPHNEQFF
TRBD2 | - | TRBV7-2 | CASGRGGQNYEQYF
TRBD2 | TRBJ2-5 | TRBV7-6 | CASSLLAGESETQYF
- | TRBJ2-7 | TRBV20-1 | CSTGSDEQYF
- | TRBJ2-7 | TRBV4-1 | CASSPYGVAYEQYF
TRBD1 | TRBJ1-5 | TRBV2 | CASSRTGPQPQHF
- | - | TRBV12-3/TRBV12-4 | CASTRGGSEQYF
- | TRBJ1-2 | TRBV20-1 | CSTLGYTF
- | - | TRBV7-2 | CASSLVFTTYNEQYF
TRBD1 | TRBJ1-1 | TRBV6-5 | CASRAGQRNTEAFF
TRBD1 | TRBJ1-2 | TRBV7-9 | CASSLPDRGEVNYGYTF
- | TRBJ2-2 | TRBV10-3 | CAISVGESNTGELFF
- | TRBJ1-2 | TRBV7-2 | CASSPQGGTGGYTF
- | TRBJ2-5 | TRBV15 | CATSRDSETQYF
- | TRBJ2-1 | TRBV5-1 | CASKMTQSSYNEQFF
- | TRBJ2-7 | TRBV7-3 | CASSFTQGYEQYF
- | TRBJ1-2 | TRBV4-2 | CASSQGREGNGYTF
- | TRBJ1-2 | TRBV5-1 | CASSLGAQPYGYTF
TRBD1 | TRBJ1-2 | TRBV5-5 | CASSLLVDRGSGYTF
- | TRBJ2-7 | TRBV6-1 | CASSELRGYEQYF
TRBD2 | TRBJ2-5 | TRBV7-2 | CASSLGLAANEQYF